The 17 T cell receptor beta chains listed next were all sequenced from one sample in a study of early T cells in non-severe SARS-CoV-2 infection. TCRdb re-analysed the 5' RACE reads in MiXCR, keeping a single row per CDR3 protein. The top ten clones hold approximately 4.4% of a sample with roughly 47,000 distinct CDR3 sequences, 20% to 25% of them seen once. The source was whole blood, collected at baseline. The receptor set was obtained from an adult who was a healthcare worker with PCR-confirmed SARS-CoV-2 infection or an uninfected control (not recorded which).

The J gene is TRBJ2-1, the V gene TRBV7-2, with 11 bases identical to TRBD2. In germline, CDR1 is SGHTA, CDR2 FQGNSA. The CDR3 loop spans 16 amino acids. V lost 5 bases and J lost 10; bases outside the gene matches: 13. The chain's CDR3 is CASSARSSGGAGEQFF. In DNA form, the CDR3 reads TGTGCCAGCAGCGCCCGGAGTAGCGGGGGGGCGGGCGAGCAGTTCTTC.

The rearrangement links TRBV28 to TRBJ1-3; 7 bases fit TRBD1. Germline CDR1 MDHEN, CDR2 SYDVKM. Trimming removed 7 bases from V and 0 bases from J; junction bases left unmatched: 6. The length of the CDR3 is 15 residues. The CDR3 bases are TGTGCCAGCACCCCTGGGACAGACTCTGGAAACACCATATATTTT. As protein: CASTPGTDSGNTIYF.

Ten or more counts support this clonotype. The CDR3 here is CASSFGAGELFF. The DNA for the CDR3 is TGCGCCAGCAGCTTTGGCGCCGGGGAGCTGTTTTTT. V gene TRBV5-1 combines with J gene TRBJ2-2; D unclear. Trimming took 2 bases from V and 6 from J, leaving 5 bases between them. CDR1 and CDR2 (germline): SGHRS, YFSETQ. The CDR3 covers 12 residues.

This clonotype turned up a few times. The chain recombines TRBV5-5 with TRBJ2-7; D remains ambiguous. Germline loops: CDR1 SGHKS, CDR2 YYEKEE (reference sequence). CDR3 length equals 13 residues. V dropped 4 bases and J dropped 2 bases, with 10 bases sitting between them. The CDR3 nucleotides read TGTGCCAGCAGCCCCAGGCTGGCCTACGAGCAGTACTTC. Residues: CASSPRLAYEQYF.

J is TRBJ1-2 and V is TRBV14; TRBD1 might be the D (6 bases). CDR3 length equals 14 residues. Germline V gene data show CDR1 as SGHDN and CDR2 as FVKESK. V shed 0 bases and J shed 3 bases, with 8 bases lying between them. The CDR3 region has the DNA TGTGCCAGCAGCCAAGAGCGGGGGCACTATGGCTACACCTTC. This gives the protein CASSQERGHYGYTF.

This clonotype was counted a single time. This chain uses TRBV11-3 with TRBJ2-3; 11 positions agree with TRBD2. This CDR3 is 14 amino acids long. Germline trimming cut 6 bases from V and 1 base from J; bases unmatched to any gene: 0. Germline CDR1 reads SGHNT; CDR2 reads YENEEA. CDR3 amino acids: CASRLAGGTDTQYF. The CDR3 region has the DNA TGTGCCAGCAGACTAGCGGGGGGCACAGATACGCAGTATTTT.

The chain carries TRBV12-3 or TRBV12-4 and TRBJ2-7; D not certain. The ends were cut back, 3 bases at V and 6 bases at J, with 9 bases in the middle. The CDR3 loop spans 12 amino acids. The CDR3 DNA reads TGTGCCAGCAGTTTCTGGGGATCCGAGCAGTACTTC. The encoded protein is CASSFWGSEQYF.

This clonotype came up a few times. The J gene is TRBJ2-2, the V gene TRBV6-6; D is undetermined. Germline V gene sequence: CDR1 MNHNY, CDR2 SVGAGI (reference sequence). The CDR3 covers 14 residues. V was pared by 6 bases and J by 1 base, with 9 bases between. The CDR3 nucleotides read TGTGCCAGCAGCCCCTCAGGGAACACCGGGGAGCTGTTTTTT. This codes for CASSPSGNTGELFF.

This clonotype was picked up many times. CDR3 in DNA: TGTGCCAGCAAAGGACTGGACGATATAGTCTATGGCTACACCTTC. As protein: CASKGLDDIVYGYTF. The rearrangement joins TRBV5-5 to TRBJ1-2; D is unresolved. V was cut by 6 bases and J by 4 bases, with 19 bases left in between. The germline CDR1 and CDR2 sequences are SGHKS and YYEKEE (reference sequence). This CDR3 comprises 15 residues.

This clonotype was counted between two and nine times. CDR3 DNA sequence: TGTGCCAGCAGCCAAGGGACAGGGGGAGGAGGCTACACCTTC. Its protein is CASSQGTGGGGYTF. V is TRBV3-1 and J is TRBJ1-2, with 10 nucleotides matching TRBD1. The CDR3 consists of 14 residues. The trim removed 1 base at V and 8 bases at J, leaving 4 bases unmatched. Germline CDR1 is LGHDT and CDR2 is YNNKEL (reference sequence).

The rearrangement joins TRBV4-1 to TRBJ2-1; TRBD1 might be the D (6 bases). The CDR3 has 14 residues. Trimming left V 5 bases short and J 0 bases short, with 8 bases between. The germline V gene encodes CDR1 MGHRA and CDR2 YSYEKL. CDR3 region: CASSSDSSYNEQFF. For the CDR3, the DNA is TGCGCCAGCAGCTCGGACAGCTCCTACAATGAGCAGTTCTTC.

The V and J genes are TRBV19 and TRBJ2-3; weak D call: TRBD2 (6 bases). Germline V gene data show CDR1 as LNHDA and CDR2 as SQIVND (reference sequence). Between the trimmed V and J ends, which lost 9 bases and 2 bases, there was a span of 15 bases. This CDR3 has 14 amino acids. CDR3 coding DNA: TGTGCCAGAGTAGCGCGGGGTTCCACAGATACGCAGTATTTT. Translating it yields CARVARGSTDTQYF.

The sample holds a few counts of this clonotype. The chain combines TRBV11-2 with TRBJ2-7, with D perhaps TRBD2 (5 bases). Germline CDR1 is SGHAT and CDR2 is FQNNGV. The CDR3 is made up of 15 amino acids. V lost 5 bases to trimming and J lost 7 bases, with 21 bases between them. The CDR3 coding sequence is TGTGCCAGCAGCGTACCTTGGGCCCTTTCGGGGGAGCAGTACTTC. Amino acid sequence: CASSVPWALSGEQYF.

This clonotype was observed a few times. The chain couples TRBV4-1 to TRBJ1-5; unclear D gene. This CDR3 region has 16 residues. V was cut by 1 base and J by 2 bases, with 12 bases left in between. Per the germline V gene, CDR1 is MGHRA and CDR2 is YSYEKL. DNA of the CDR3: TGCGCCAGCAGCCAAGTATTGGGAGATGGCAATCAGCCCCAGCATTTT. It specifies CASSQVLGDGNQPQHF.

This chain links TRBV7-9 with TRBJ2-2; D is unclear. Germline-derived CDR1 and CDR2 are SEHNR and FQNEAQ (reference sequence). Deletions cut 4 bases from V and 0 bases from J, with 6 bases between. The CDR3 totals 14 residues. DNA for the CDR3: TGTGCCAGCAGCTGGGGATCGAACACCGGGGAGCTGTTTTTT. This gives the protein CASSWGSNTGELFF.

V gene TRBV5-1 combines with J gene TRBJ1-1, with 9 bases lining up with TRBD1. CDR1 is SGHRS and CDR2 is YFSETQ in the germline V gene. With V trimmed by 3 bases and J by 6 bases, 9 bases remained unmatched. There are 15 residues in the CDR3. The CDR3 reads CASSSKGQGRPEAFF. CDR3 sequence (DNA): TGCGCCAGCAGCTCTAAGGGACAGGGACGACCTGAAGCTTTCTTT.

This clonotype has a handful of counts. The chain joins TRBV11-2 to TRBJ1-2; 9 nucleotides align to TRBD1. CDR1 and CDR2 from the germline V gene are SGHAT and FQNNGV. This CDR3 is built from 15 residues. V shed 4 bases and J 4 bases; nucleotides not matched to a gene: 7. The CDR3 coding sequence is TGTGCCAGCAGCTCCTACAGGGGGCGAGGCTATGGCTACACCTTC. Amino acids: CASSSYRGRGYGYTF. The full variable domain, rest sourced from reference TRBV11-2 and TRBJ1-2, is EAGVAQSPRYKIIEKRQSVAFWCNPISGHATLYWYQQILGQGPKLLIQFQNNGVVDDSQLPKDRFSAERLKGVDSTLKIQPAKLEDSAVYLCASSSYRGRGYGYTFGSGTRLTVV.